The 27 T cell receptor beta chains given below trace back to one sample, sequenced in a study of cytomegalovirus exposure and HLA in healthy donors. Amplification used 60 Vbeta primers and 13 Jbeta primers. This table comes from immunoSEQ multiplex PCR, and its TCRdb copy is limited to in-frame clones, with some not included. The sample shows around 150,000 clones, roughly 80% of them seen only once. Sequencing used PBMCs. Receptor source: a female donor in good health and CMV-seronegative.

The chain couples TRBV29-1 to TRBJ2-7, with D possibly matching TRBD2 (5 bases). The germline CDR1 and CDR2 sequences are SQVTM and ANQGSEA. The length of the CDR3 is 13 residues. The V end was cut by 4 bases, the J end by 1 base, with 11 bases between. The CDR3 bases are TGCAGCGTTGCAGGACTCTTATCCTACGAGCAGTACTTC. This encodes CSVAGLLSYEQYF.

The chain combines TRBV5-4 with TRBJ2-1; TRBD2 is a possible D gene (6 bases). V lost 0 bases, J lost 7 bases, and 17 bases lay in between. The CDR3 is 16 amino acids. Germline loops: CDR1 SGHNT, CDR2 YYREEE (reference sequence). The CDR3 sequence is CASSLAEERGTNEQFF. The CDR3 coding sequence is TGTGCCAGCAGCTTGGCCGAGGAGAGAGGGACTAATGAGCAGTTCTTC. The full variable domain, rest sourced from reference TRBV5-4 and TRBJ2-1, is ETGVTQSPTHLIKTRGQQVTLRCSSQSGHNTVSWYQQALGQGPQFIFQYYREEENGRGNFPPRFSGLQFPNYSSELNVNALELDDSALYLCASSLAEERGTNEQFFGPGTRLTVL.

V and J are TRBV15 and TRBJ2-5, with 8 bases matching TRBD2. The germline V gene encodes CDR1 LNHNV and CDR2 YYDKDF (reference sequence). Trimming cost V 5 bases and J 4 bases; bases outside gene matches: 6. CDR3 length: 14 amino acids. CDR3 nucleotide sequence: TGTGCCACCAGCGGCGGACTAGCCTCAGAGACCCAGTACTTC. Translated, it gives CATSGGLASETQYF.

This clone was observed a handful of times. J is TRBJ1-3 and V is TRBV5-3; perhaps TRBD1 as D (6 bases). TRBV5-3 is marked as an open reading frame, function uncertain. This CDR3 contains 14 residues. Trimming left V 8 bases short and J 0 bases short, with 12 bases between. The CDR3 region has the DNA TGTGCCAGCCGGGAGGGGGACTCTGGAAACACCATATATTTT. Its translation is CASREGDSGNTIYF.

The rearrangement links TRBV4-1 to TRBJ1-4, with TRBD1 matching over 9 bases. Trimming took 1 base from V and 4 from J; bases not matched to a gene: 13. Looked up from germline, CDR1 is MGHRA and CDR2 is YSYEKL. The CDR3 runs 19 residues. The CDR3 coding sequence is TGCGCCAGCAGCCAAGCCACGGGGGACAGGGTGGCGGTTAATGAAAAACTGTTTTTT. Its translation: CASSQATGDRVAVNEKLFF.

This clone was seen a single time. V gene TRBV4-2 combines with J gene TRBJ2-3, with 11 bases that match TRBD2. The germline V gene has CDR1 LGHNA and CDR2 YNFKEQ. Losses at the gene ends were 1 base for V and 4 bases for J; bases not matched to a gene: 4. The CDR3 is made up of 16 amino acids. CDR3 nucleotide sequence: TGTGCCAGCAGCCAAGTTACTAGCGGGGGAGCAGATACGCAGTATTTT. This sequence encodes CASSQVTSGGADTQYF.

V and J are TRBV7-9 and TRBJ1-1; perhaps TRBD1 as D (6 bases). V was cut by 1 base and J by 1 base, with 13 bases left in between. Germline CDR1 is SEHNR and CDR2 is FQNEAQ (reference sequence). The CDR3 consists of 16 residues. The CDR3 spells CASSLGAGAANTEAFF. CDR3 coding DNA: TGTGCCAGCAGCTTAGGTGCAGGGGCGGCGAACACTGAAGCTTTCTTT.

This clone was picked up a small number of times. V gene TRBV2 combines with J gene TRBJ1-2; D is undetermined. The CDR3 loop spans 13 amino acids. Germline V gene lookup returns CDR1 SNHLY and CDR2 FYNNEI. The ends were cut back, 4 bases at V and 5 bases at J, with 11 bases in the middle. CDR3 loop: CASSGGPRYGYTF. In nucleotides, the CDR3 is TGTGCCAGCAGTGGTGGGCCTCGGTATGGCTACACCTTC.

V gene TRBV6-1 combines with J gene TRBJ1-1; D might be TRBD1 (6 bases). CDR1 and CDR2 (germline): MNHNS, SASEGT. Between the trimmed V and J ends, which lost 3 bases and 5 bases, there was a span of 16 bases. The CDR3 contains 15 residues. This chain's CDR3 is CASSDRPRGYTEAFF. The CDR3 DNA sequence: TGTGCCAGCAGTGACCGCCCGAGGGGGTATACTGAAGCTTTCTTT.

The V gene is TRBV13, the J gene TRBJ1-2; D unclear. CDR1 PRHDT and CDR2 FYEKMQ come from the germline V gene (reference sequence). This CDR3 has 14 residues. V lost 0 bases to trimming and J lost 7 bases, with 12 bases between them. The CDR3 reads CASSLGNGGSGYTF. The CDR3 region has the DNA TGTGCCAGCAGCTTAGGCAATGGAGGGTCTGGCTACACCTTC.

This chain connects TRBV5-1 to TRBJ2-7; 9 nucleotides agree with TRBD2. The CDR3 sequence is 17 residues long. Germline V gene lookup returns CDR1 SGHRS and CDR2 YFSETQ. V lost 6 bases and J lost 7; bases outside the gene matches: 20. Written as DNA, the CDR3 is TGCGCCAGCACCCTTGAGGCCGGTGCTAGCGGGATCGGAGAGCAGTACTTC. Amino acids: CASTLEAGASGIGEQYF.

The chain couples TRBV19 to TRBJ2-7, with 7 bases that match TRBD1. The V gene's germline CDR1 is LNHDA and CDR2 SQIVND (reference sequence). The trim removed 5 bases at V and 7 bases at J, leaving 11 bases unmatched. The CDR3 has 14 amino acids. CDR3 amino acids: CASSPGEGAREQYF. CDR3 bases: TGTGCCAGTAGTCCCGGAGAGGGGGCGCGTGAGCAGTACTTC. The full variable domain, completed using reference TRBV19 and TRBJ2-7, is DGGITQSPKYLFRKEGQNVTLSCEQNLNHDAMYWYRQDPGQGLRLIYYSQIVNDFQKGDIAEGYSVSREKKESFPLTVTSAQKNPTAFYLCASSPGEGAREQYFGPGTRLTVT.

The rearrangement joins TRBV11-2 to TRBJ2-5; 11 bases align to TRBD2. CDR1 and CDR2 (germline): SGHAT, FQNNGV. The V and J ends lost 4 bases and 5 bases, in that order; junction bases with no gene match: 6. The CDR3 length is 15 residues. Here the CDR3 reads CASSSSGGPVETQYF. CDR3 coding DNA: TGTGCCAGCAGCTCTAGCGGGGGGCCTGTGGAGACCCAGTACTTC.

V usage is TRBV19 and J usage is TRBJ1-1, with TRBD1 matching 7 bases. The CDR3 runs to 15 residues. The germline gives CDR1 LNHDA, CDR2 SQIVND (reference sequence). J was trimmed by 1 base and V by 9 bases; bases with no gene match: 11. CDR3 nucleotide sequence: TGTGCCAGCACTCGGACAGGCGGGTCGAACACTGAAGCTTTCTTT. Protein sequence: CASTRTGGSNTEAFF.

This clone has more than one count but fewer than ten. V is TRBV30 and J is TRBJ2-7, with a tentative D call TRBD2 (6 bases). CDR1 is GTSNPN, CDR2 SVGIG, per germline (reference sequence). There are 13 residues in the CDR3. The CDR3, as DNA: TGTGCTTGTAAGGGAGGTGAGTCCTACGAGCAGTACTTC. Protein product: CACKGGESYEQYF.

This clone turned up a few times. The V call is TRBV9, the J call TRBJ2-1; D unclear. The CDR3 consists of 14 residues. V was shortened by 0 bases and J by 8 bases, with 12 bases between the two germline ends. From germline, CDR1 is SGDLS and CDR2 YYNGEE. Here the CDR3 reads CASSVEGDWDEQFF. Written as DNA, the CDR3 is TGTGCCAGCAGCGTAGAAGGCGACTGGGATGAGCAGTTCTTC.

In the case of this clone: Other DNA sequences in the sample encode the same CDR3. This chain joins TRBV25-1 and TRBJ2-5, with TRBD1 matching 8 bases. J gave up 5 bases and V 3 bases, and 8 bases lay outside the gene matches. In germline, CDR1 is MGHDK, CDR2 SYGVNS. The CDR3 is made up of 15 amino acids. For the CDR3, the DNA is TGTGCCAGCAGTGAGAAACAGGGGGTTTGGGAGACCCAGTACTTC. Its translation is CASSEKQGVWETQYF. The full variable domain, in which reference TRBV25-1 and TRBJ2-5 provide the parts outside the CDR3, is EADIYQTPRYLVIGTGKKITLECSQTMGHDKMYWYQQDPGMELHLIHYSYGVNSTEKGDLSSESTVSRIRTEHFPLTLESARPSHTSQYLCASSEKQGVWETQYFGPGTRLLVL.

The chain is built from TRBV10-2 and TRBJ1-4; D may be TRBD1 (5 bases). Germline-derived CDR1 and CDR2 are WSHSY and SAAADI. V lost 7 bases and J 4 bases, leaving 10 bases between the germline ends. The CDR3 spans 13 residues. The CDR3 bases are TGCGCCAGCACGGCAGGGCTTAATGAAAAACTGTTTTTT. Amino acid sequence: CASTAGLNEKLFF.

This chain uses TRBV4-1 with TRBJ1-1; D perhaps matches TRBD1 (5 bases). This CDR3 comprises 16 residues. V shed 5 bases and J shed 5 bases, with 21 bases lying between them. The V gene's germline CDR1 is MGHRA and CDR2 YSYEKL. CDR3 DNA sequence: TGCGCCAGCAGCGCCGGCGGGGGGGGTTTAGCTACTGAAGCTTTCTTT. Protein: CASSAGGGGLATEAFF.

The chain is built from TRBV27 and TRBJ1-2; TRBD1 matches at 8 bases. The CDR3 length is 16 residues. Germline assignment: CDR1 MNHEY and CDR2 SMNVEV (reference sequence). Trimming removed 5 bases from V and 2 bases from J; junction bases left unmatched: 10. Written as DNA, the CDR3 is TGTGCCAGCAGTAGTACACAGGGGGGGATGAACTATGGCTACACCTTC. Translated: CASSSTQGGMNYGYTF.

This chain links TRBV7-9 with TRBJ2-5; 10 bases fit TRBD2. V gave up 5 bases and J gave up 2 bases; unmatched junction bases: 11. CDR3 length: 17 amino acids. Looked up from germline, CDR1 is SEHNR and CDR2 is FQNEAQ (reference sequence). For the CDR3, the DNA is TGTGCCAGCAGCCCTAAGGGAGCGGGAGGGCCGCAAGAGACCCAGTACTTC. Translated, it gives CASSPKGAGGPQETQYF.

The CDR3 DNA is TGTGCCAGCTCACCCGAACGGACTAGCGGGGGGGTCGAGCAGTACTTC. It codes for CASSPERTSGGVEQYF. The genes are TRBV18 and TRBJ2-7; 15 bases map to TRBD2. The V gene end was trimmed by 3 bases and the J gene end by 6 bases; junction bases not matched to a gene: 6. CDR1 and CDR2 from the germline V gene are KGHSH and LQKENI. The length of the CDR3 is 16 residues.

The chain has TRBV25-1 and TRBJ2-6, with TRBD2 matching 7 bases. The CDR3 totals 18 residues. The V gene end was trimmed by 1 base and the J gene end by 2 bases; junction bases not matched to a gene: 8. Looked up from germline, CDR1 is MGHDK and CDR2 is SYGVNS. In DNA form, the CDR3 reads TGTGCCAGCAGTGAATGGGGGGGGTCCATAACTGGGGCCAACGTCCTGACTTTC. This translates into CASSEWGGSITGANVLTF.

CDR3 in amino acids: CASSSGSEETQYF. In DNA form, the CDR3 reads TGCGCCAGCAGCTCAGGGTCAGAAGAGACCCAGTACTTC. The chain has TRBV5-1 and TRBJ2-5, with D possibly being TRBD1 (5 bases). Deletions cut 3 bases from V and 3 bases from J, with 9 bases between. The CDR3 spans 13 residues. The germline CDR1 and CDR2 sequences are SGHRS and YFSETQ.

This chain uses TRBV29-1 with TRBJ2-1; no clear D gene. Trimming stripped 4 bases from V and 0 bases from J, with 7 bases between. Germline V gives CDR1 SQVTM, CDR2 ANQGSEA. This CDR3 is built from 13 residues. For the CDR3, the DNA is TGCAGCGTTGCTAGATCCTCCTACAATGAGCAGTTCTTC. As protein: CSVARSSYNEQFF.

Only a few counts were recorded for this clone. In nucleotides, the CDR3 is TGTGCCTGGAGTGTCAGGTCAGGGGGTTCTTACGAGCAGTACTTC. Amino acid sequence: CAWSVRSGGSYEQYF. The chain carries TRBV30 and TRBJ2-7, with 7 positions matching TRBD1. The V gene's germline CDR1 is GTSNPN and CDR2 SVGIG (reference sequence). Unmatched junction bases numbered 9, after V lost 0 bases and J lost 4 bases. This CDR3 contains 15 residues.

This clone is a singleton in its sample. The CDR3 loop reads CASSVESRGDTDTQYF. DNA of the CDR3: TGTGCCAGCAGCGTAGAGTCACGGGGGGACACAGATACGCAGTATTTT. V is TRBV9 and J is TRBJ2-3; 7 nucleotides agree with TRBD2. V gave up 0 bases and J gave up 2 bases; unmatched junction bases: 6. Per germline, CDR1 SGDLS and CDR2 YYNGEE. This CDR3 spans 16 amino acids.